The rows below give T cell receptor beta chains drawn from one sample of a study of blood T cells in healthy people across ages. From the 5' RACE reads, TCRdb called clonotypes with MiXCR, one entry per CDR3 protein. This sample has over 600,000 distinct CDR3 sequences, with approximately 60% found just once. Input material: blood. Source of these receptors: a man aged 40-49 years in good health. The CDR3 runs from the conserved cysteine through the conserved F or W. A D gene is named only where the DNA matches it firmly. Not every row has a clone size; where given, it reads once, few, many or a size class.

CDR3 DNA: TGCGCCAGCAGCTTCCGGGACAGGGTGACAGATACGCAGTATTTT
CDR3 protein: CASSFRDRVTDTQYF
V gene: TRBV5-1
CDR3 length: 15
J gene: TRBJ2-3
clone size: NA
D gene: TRBD1

CDR3 DNA: TGCGCCAGCAGCCAAGAATTCCGCGCAGCCAACTACGAGCAGTACTTC
CDR3 protein: CASSQEFRAANYEQYF
V gene: TRBV4-3
CDR3 length: 16
J gene: TRBJ2-7
clone size: few
D gene: NA

CDR3 DNA: TGTGCCAGCAGTACCTCCGGGACAGGGAACCAAGAGACCCAGTACTTC
CDR3 protein: CASSTSGTGNQETQYF
V gene: TRBV28
CDR3 length: 16
J gene: TRBJ2-5
clone size: NA
D gene: TRBD1

CDR3 DNA: TGTGCCATCAGTGACCCGGGTGTTTCGGATACGCAGTATTTT
CDR3 protein: CAISDPGVSDTQYF
V gene: TRBV10-3
CDR3 length: 14
J gene: TRBJ2-3
clone size: NA
D gene: NA

CDR3 DNA: TGTGCCAGCAACGGGAATGAGCAGTTCTTC
CDR3 protein: CASNGNEQFF
V gene: TRBV28
CDR3 length: 10
J gene: TRBJ2-1
clone size: many
D gene: NA

CDR3 DNA: TGTGCCAGCAGCTTAGAGGTCGGGACGGGGAGTAGTGGTGAGCAGTTCTTC
CDR3 protein: CASSLEVGTGSSGEQFF
V gene: TRBV7-2
CDR3 length: 17
J gene: TRBJ2-1
clone size: NA
D gene: NA

CDR3 DNA: TGCGCCAGCAGCTTGGATCTATTGGCCAAAGAGACCCAGTACTTC
CDR3 protein: CASSLDLLAKETQYF
V gene: TRBV5-1
CDR3 length: 15
J gene: TRBJ2-5
clone size: few
D gene: NA

CDR3 DNA: TGCGCCAGCAGCTCTCTCTTGGACAGGGGTCCCCAAGAGACCCAGTACTTC
CDR3 protein: CASSSLLDRGPQETQYF
V gene: TRBV5-1
CDR3 length: 17
J gene: TRBJ2-5
clone size: NA
D gene: TRBD1

CDR3 DNA: TGTGCCAGCAGGAATGGACTGGGTTCCTACAATGAGCAGTTCTTC
CDR3 protein: CASRNGLGSYNEQFF
V gene: TRBV2
CDR3 length: 15
J gene: TRBJ2-1
clone size: NA
D gene: NA

CDR3 DNA: TGTGCCAGCAGCTTGGTGGTCCTCGGCGGGAGGGCAGATACGCAGTATTTT
CDR3 protein: CASSLVVLGGRADTQYF
V gene: TRBV5-5
CDR3 length: 17
J gene: TRBJ2-3
clone size: many
D gene: TRBD2

CDR3 DNA: TGTGCCAGCAGCATATCGGGTCTCTATGAGCAGTTCTTC
CDR3 protein: CASSISGLYEQFF
V gene: TRBV11-3
CDR3 length: 13
J gene: TRBJ2-1
clone size: NA
D gene: NA

CDR3 DNA: TGTGCCAGCAGCCAAGGTGAATATGAGCAGTTCTTC
CDR3 protein: CASSQGEYEQFF
V gene: TRBV14
CDR3 length: 12
J gene: TRBJ2-1
clone size: NA
D gene: NA

CDR3 DNA: TGTGCCAGCAGCTTTGTATCACAGGCCTTCACCGGGGAGCTGTTTTTT
CDR3 protein: CASSFVSQAFTGELFF
V gene: TRBV7-2
CDR3 length: 16
J gene: TRBJ2-2
clone size: NA
D gene: NA

CDR3 DNA: TGCGCCAGCAGCCAAGAAGGGACTAGTAGTCGCGTTGAGCAGTTCTTC
CDR3 protein: CASSQEGTSSRVEQFF
V gene: TRBV4-1
CDR3 length: 16
J gene: TRBJ2-1
clone size: NA
D gene: TRBD2

CDR3 DNA: TGTGCCATCGGAAACAATGAGCAGTACTTC
CDR3 protein: CAIGNNEQYF
V gene: TRBV10-3
CDR3 length: 10
J gene: TRBJ2-7
clone size: NA
D gene: NA

CDR3 DNA: TGCGCCAGCAGCCAAGTCGGAGCGGGGGGGAACAATGAGCAGTTCTTC
CDR3 protein: CASSQVGAGGNNEQFF
V gene: TRBV4-1
CDR3 length: 16
J gene: TRBJ2-1
clone size: NA
D gene: TRBD2

CDR3 DNA: TGTGCCAGCAGTTTATGGTCAGGGGACTACGAGCAGTACTTC
CDR3 protein: CASSLWSGDYEQYF
V gene: TRBV28
CDR3 length: 14
J gene: TRBJ2-7
clone size: NA
D gene: NA

CDR3 DNA: TGTGCCAGCACGCCCGGTGGGTCGGTAGCGGAAGTTAGGGCCTACGAGCAGTACTTC
CDR3 protein: CASTPGGSVAEVRAYEQYF
V gene: TRBV12-3/TRBV12-4
CDR3 length: 19
J gene: TRBJ2-7
clone size: NA
D gene: NA

CDR3 DNA: TGTGCCAGCAGTTTACCTAGCGGGAGGGCTACCTACAATGAGCAGTACTTC
CDR3 protein: CASSLPSGRATYNEQYF
V gene: TRBV27
CDR3 length: 17
J gene: TRBJ2-7
clone size: NA
D gene: TRBD2

CDR3 DNA: TGCAGCGTTTTGAATACGGGAGGGGCCTCCTACGAGCAGTACTTC
CDR3 protein: CSVLNTGGASYEQYF
V gene: TRBV29-1
CDR3 length: 15
J gene: TRBJ2-7
clone size: NA
D gene: TRBD2

CDR3 DNA: TGCGCCAGCAGCTTGTACGGCGAGGAGCATGGCTACACCTTC
CDR3 protein: CASSLYGEEHGYTF
V gene: TRBV5-1
CDR3 length: 14
J gene: TRBJ1-2
clone size: NA
D gene: NA

CDR3 DNA: TGCAGCGTGGGCTGGAGGCAGGGAGATGGCTACACCTTC
CDR3 protein: CSVGWRQGDGYTF
V gene: TRBV29-1
CDR3 length: 13
J gene: TRBJ1-2
clone size: NA
D gene: NA

CDR3 DNA: TGCGCCAGCAGCCAACTGCCCGGGGCGGAAACCTACGAGCAGTACTTC
CDR3 protein: CASSQLPGAETYEQYF
V gene: TRBV4-1
CDR3 length: 16
J gene: TRBJ2-7
clone size: few
D gene: NA

CDR3 DNA: TGTGCCAGCAGCTTCCGGGACTCCATCGACAATGAGCAGTTCTTC
CDR3 protein: CASSFRDSIDNEQFF
V gene: TRBV7-6
CDR3 length: 15
J gene: TRBJ2-1
clone size: NA
D gene: NA

CDR3 DNA: TGTGCCAGCAGTTTAGTCGTTTCGGGAGGGCCCTCCAATGAGCAGTTCTTC
CDR3 protein: CASSLVVSGGPSNEQFF
V gene: TRBV12-3/TRBV12-4
CDR3 length: 17
J gene: TRBJ2-1
clone size: many
D gene: TRBD2

CDR3 DNA: TGTGCCAGCAGCCAAACTAGCGGGAATTCCAATGAGCAGTTCTTC
CDR3 protein: CASSQTSGNSNEQFF
V gene: TRBV11-3
CDR3 length: 15
J gene: TRBJ2-1
clone size: NA
D gene: TRBD2

CDR3 DNA: TGTGCCAGCAGCTACGTCCCGGGACAGGGGAATGAGCAGTTCTTC
CDR3 protein: CASSYVPGQGNEQFF
V gene: TRBV7-3
CDR3 length: 15
J gene: TRBJ2-1
clone size: NA
D gene: TRBD1

CDR3 DNA: TGTGCCAGCAGATCTAACCGGGACAGGGGGTTAAACGAGCAGTTCTTC
CDR3 protein: CASRSNRDRGLNEQFF
V gene: TRBV6-5
CDR3 length: 16
J gene: TRBJ2-1
clone size: NA
D gene: TRBD1

CDR3 DNA: TGTGCCAGCAGCTCGGGCCCAGTAGGACCGGGTACCGCGGCCAACGTCCTGACTTTC
CDR3 protein: CASSSGPVGPGTAANVLTF
V gene: TRBV5-4
CDR3 length: 19
J gene: TRBJ2-6
clone size: few
D gene: NA

CDR3 DNA: TGTGCCAGCAGACTCCCGGGACTAGCGTCGGAGACCCAGTACTTC
CDR3 protein: CASRLPGLASETQYF
V gene: TRBV7-2
CDR3 length: 15
J gene: TRBJ2-5
clone size: NA
D gene: TRBD2

CDR3 DNA: TGTGCCAGCAGCCTACTAGTTGATGAGCAGTTCTTC
CDR3 protein: CASSLLVDEQFF
V gene: TRBV3-1
CDR3 length: 12
J gene: TRBJ2-1
clone size: few
D gene: NA

CDR3 DNA: TGCGCCAGCAGCGCCATGTACAGGGGAAACACTGAAGCTTTCTTT
CDR3 protein: CASSAMYRGNTEAFF
V gene: TRBV5-1
CDR3 length: 15
J gene: TRBJ1-1
clone size: NA
D gene: TRBD1